These 28 T cell receptor beta chains were sequenced from one sample in a study of T cells in Graves' hyperthyroidism and ophthalmopathy. Amplification targeted TCR beta CDR3 regions from RNA transcripts. Primed by the HTBI set, a first-round RT-PCR was run on the TCR CDR3. TCRdb re-analysed the multiplex PCR reads in MiXCR, keeping a single row per CDR3 protein. The data contain approximately 590,000 distinct CDR3 sequences, about 45% of them singletons. Input material: peripheral blood or thyroid tissue (not recorded which). The receptors were sampled from a woman aged 18 to 35 with Graves' hyperthyroidism.

The chain links TRBV6-5 to TRBJ1-3; D is perhaps TRBD1 (6 bases). V was cut by 3 bases and J by 4 bases, with 19 bases left in between. The CDR3 has 17 residues. Germline CDR1 and CDR2: MNHEY and SVGAGI. In DNA, the CDR3 is TGTGCCAGCAGTTATATCGGTCGGGGGGCTACAGGAAACACCATATATTTT. Translation: CASSYIGRGATGNTIYF.

This clonotype showed up just a few times. One end of the junction is discordant with germline, which a read error may explain. The chain joins TRBV7-2 to TRBJ2-7; no firm D call. Germline values: CDR1 SGHTA, CDR2 FQGNSA. The CDR3 sequence is 14 residues long. The CDR3, as DNA: TGCGCCAGCAGCTTTGGGCCAGCCCCTAACCAGCAGTACTTC. This encodes CASSFGPAPNQQYF.

This CDR3 is CASSEAQGRDTQYF. CDR3 DNA sequence: TGTGCCAGCAGTGAAGCGCAGGGTAGAGATACGCAGTATTTT. This chain connects TRBV2 to TRBJ2-3, with D possibly TRBD1 on 5 matching bases. Per germline, CDR1 SNHLY and CDR2 FYNNEI. V was cut by 0 bases and J by 5 bases, with 9 bases left in between. This CDR3 has 14 residues.

Concerning this clonotype: The CDR3 end shows no conserved phenylalanine or tryptophan, and so a read error is likely. Because the CDR3's place on the DNA is in doubt, the DNA is left out and the CDR3 is given as listed by TCRdb. The chain carries TRBV7-2 and TRBJ1-4; the table gives TRBD1 as D, unverified against the DNA. Per germline, CDR1 SGHTA and CDR2 FQGNSA. A total of 9 residues make up the CDR3, ends included. Here the CDR3 reads CASSLTGTG.

This clonotype showed up just a few times. DNA for the CDR3: TGTGCCAGCAGCTTCGGCCCGACCAACCCTACGCGCACCGGGGAGCTGTTTTTT. It translates to CASSFGPTNPTRTGELFF. The chain links TRBV7-3 to TRBJ2-2; D is unclear. V was trimmed by 3 bases and J by 4 bases, leaving 21 bases between them. The CDR3 totals 18 residues. Germline CDR1 SGHTA, CDR2 FQGTGA.

Concerning this clonotype: This could be a read error, since a much larger clone is one nucleotide away. CDR3 sequence (DNA): TGTGCCACCGGACAGGTGAATCAGCCCCAGCATTTT. Its translation: CATGQVNQPQHF. V usage is TRBV24-1 and J usage is TRBJ1-5; 7 nucleotides agree with TRBD1. V dropped 9 bases and J dropped 4; count of bases not matched to a gene: 2. Per germline, CDR1 KGHDR and CDR2 SFDVKD. The CDR3 runs to 12 residues.

The rearrangement joins TRBV10-1 to TRBJ2-5; 7 positions match TRBD1. This CDR3 contains 15 residues. The V and J ends lost 0 bases and 2 bases, in that order; junction bases with no gene match: 3. The V gene's germline CDR1 is WNHNN and CDR2 SYGVQD (reference sequence). The CDR3 DNA is TGCGCCAGCAGTGAGTCGACAGGGCAACAAGAGACCCAGTACTTC. This codes for CASSESTGQQETQYF.

The table lists this clonotype with many counts. V and J are TRBV2 and TRBJ2-7; D is uncertain. V was cut by 6 bases and J by 5 bases, with 8 bases left in between. The CDR3 sequence is 11 residues long. The germline V gene encodes CDR1 SNHLY and CDR2 FYNNEI. CDR3 loop: CASRKGNEQYF. The CDR3 bases are TGTGCCAGCAGGAAAGGTAACGAGCAGTACTTC.

This clonotype was seen at least ten times. V usage is TRBV25-1 and J usage is TRBJ2-7; TRBD1 agrees at 11 bases. The ends lost 2 bases at V and 7 bases at J; junction bases unmatched: 10. The length of the CDR3 is 16 residues. Germline V gene sequence: CDR1 MGHDK, CDR2 SYGVNS. CDR3 coding DNA: TGTGCCAGCAGTGAAATTGGGGACAGGGGGACCCGGGAGCAGTACTTC. Translated, it gives CASSEIGDRGTREQYF.

Concerning this clonotype: Its ends do not fully match the called genes, so a read error is possible. V and J are TRBV10-3 and TRBJ1-1; perhaps TRBD1 as D (6 bases). The germline V gene encodes CDR1 ENHRY and CDR2 SYGVKD. This CDR3 is built from 14 residues. The CDR3 sequence is CAIARESGGAGALF. CDR3 coding DNA: TGTGCCATCGCCCGAGAGTCCGGGGGCGCTGGGGCTCTCTTT.

This clonotype was counted many times. V usage is TRBV15 and J usage is TRBJ1-4, with D unresolved. Between the trimmed V and J ends, which lost 1 base and 7 bases, there was a span of 13 bases. Germline V lookup: CDR1 LNHNV, CDR2 YYDKDF (reference sequence). The CDR3 length is 15 residues. The CDR3 DNA reads TGTGCCACCAGCAGAGCAGAGGTTCTTGGTGAAAAACTGTTTTTT. Its protein is CATSRAEVLGEKLFF.

The chain is built from TRBV2 and TRBJ1-1; D is ambiguous. The CDR3 contains 15 residues. Trimming cost V 2 bases and J 4 bases, with 14 bases left between them. CDR1 and CDR2 from the germline V gene are SNHLY and FYNNEI. CDR3 in DNA: TGTGCCAGCAGTGAACTCTCTGGGGTGGGCACTGAAGCTTTCTTT. This codes for CASSELSGVGTEAFF.

This clonotype has a count of ten or more. The rearrangement joins TRBV29-1 to TRBJ2-7; perhaps TRBD1 as D (5 bases). Trimming left V 6 bases short and J 5 bases short, with 14 bases between. Germline assignment: CDR1 SQVTM and CDR2 ANQGSEA. The CDR3 has 12 amino acids. CDR3 sequence reads: CSVAPGLDEQYF. CDR3 nucleotides: TGCAGCGTAGCCCCAGGGCTTGACGAGCAGTACTTC.

The gene calls are TRBV29-1 and TRBJ2-1; the match to TRBD1 covers 8 bases. V lost 7 bases, J lost 6 bases, and 14 bases stayed unmatched. This CDR3 contains 15 residues. Germline V gene sequence: CDR1 SQVTM, CDR2 ANQGSEA. The CDR3 bases are TGCAGCGCCCCCTCCGGGACAGGCCTGAGCAATGAGCAGTTCTTC. Amino acid sequence: CSAPSGTGLSNEQFF.

V gene TRBV19 combines with J gene TRBJ1-4, with D perhaps TRBD1 (6 bases). V was trimmed by 5 bases and J by 5 bases, leaving 15 bases between them. Germline CDR1 is LNHDA and CDR2 is SQIVND (reference sequence). CDR3 length: 15 residues. This CDR3 is CASSPGQRRNEKLFF. The CDR3, as DNA: TGTGCCAGTAGTCCTGGACAGCGGAGGAATGAAAAACTGTTTTTT.

This chain connects TRBV29-1 to TRBJ1-2, with 7 bases fitting TRBD1. Trimming at V came to 5 bases and at J to 5 bases, leaving 11 bases not matched to a gene. Germline V gene lookup returns CDR1 SQVTM and CDR2 ANQGSEA. CDR3 length: 14 amino acids. CDR3 coding DNA: TGCAGCGTTCAGCCAAGTGGGACAGAGTATGGCTACACCTTC. Protein: CSVQPSGTEYGYTF.

Only one count was recorded for this clonotype. In nucleotides, the CDR3 is TGCAGTGCTAGGGGAGGGACACTAGGTCGTTCACCCCTCCACTTT. Its protein is CSARGGTLGRSPLHF. V and J are TRBV20-1 and TRBJ1-6, with D maybe TRBD1 (6 bases). Germline loops: CDR1 DFQATT, CDR2 SNEGSKA (reference sequence). Between the trimmed V and J ends, which lost 3 bases and 9 bases, there was a span of 18 bases. CDR3 length equals 15 residues.

This clonotype was seen a few times. The genes are TRBV6-1 and TRBJ1-2; D perhaps matches TRBD1 (6 bases). The germline gives CDR1 MNHNS, CDR2 SASEGT. CDR3 length: 15 amino acids. Trimming took off 6 bases at V and 8 bases at J, with 22 bases between the two ends. CDR3 sequence: CASSPGRQETEGYTF. CDR3 DNA sequence: TGTGCCAGCAGCCCCGGTCGACAGGAAACCGAGGGCTACACCTTC.

A few counts support this clonotype. The CDR3 DNA follows: TGTGCCAGCAGCTCCTTGGCGGGAGGTCCACTGGAGCAGTACTTC. This codes for CASSSLAGGPLEQYF. The J gene is TRBJ2-7, the V gene TRBV7-8; 8 bases line up with TRBD2. The V gene's germline CDR1 is SGHVS and CDR2 FQNEAQ. This CDR3 comprises 15 residues. Trimming removed 4 bases from V and 7 bases from J; junction bases left unmatched: 12.

The V call is TRBV2, the J call TRBJ1-6, with D unclear. The ends were cut back, 5 bases at V and 3 bases at J, with 11 bases in the middle. Germline lookup yields CDR1 SNHLY and CDR2 FYNNEI. The CDR3 totals 15 residues. The CDR3 reads CASSYDRDYNSPLHF. CDR3 DNA sequence: TGTGCCAGCAGTTATGACCGCGACTATAATTCACCCCTCCACTTT.

This clonotype was observed many times. This chain connects TRBV7-9 to TRBJ1-2; perhaps TRBD1 as D (5 bases). Deletions cut 5 bases from V and 14 bases from J, with 18 bases between. Per the germline V gene, CDR1 is SEHNR and CDR2 is FQNEAQ (reference sequence). This CDR3 spans 12 amino acids. CDR3: CASSNGDSGGTF. Written as DNA, the CDR3 is TGTGCCAGCAGCAACGGGGACTCTGGGGGAACCTTC.

The genes are TRBV15 and TRBJ1-2; D is perhaps TRBD1 (6 bases). V lost 5 bases, J lost 4 bases, and 11 bases lay in between. This CDR3 comprises 13 residues. The germline V gene encodes CDR1 LNHNV and CDR2 YYDKDF (reference sequence). The CDR3 protein is CATSQGRGYGYTF. The CDR3 DNA reads as TGTGCCACCAGCCAGGGCAGGGGCTATGGCTACACCTTC.

The rearrangement uses TRBV27 and TRBJ1-1; a possible D gene is TRBD1 (6 bases). With 4 bases removed from V and 0 bases from J, the gap between germline ends came to 15 bases. The germline V gene has CDR1 MNHEY and CDR2 SMNVEV (reference sequence). The CDR3 loop spans 16 amino acids. The chain's CDR3 is CASSYLRTAMNTEAFF. CDR3 DNA sequence: TGTGCCAGCAGTTACCTGCGGACAGCCATGAACACTGAAGCTTTCTTT.

CDR3 DNA: TGTGCCAGCAGCCATCTTGGGGCCACGAACACCGGGGAGCTGTTTTTT. This sequence encodes CASSHLGATNTGELFF. The chain joins TRBV7-8 to TRBJ2-2; perhaps TRBD1 as D (5 bases). Germline V gene sequence: CDR1 SGHVS, CDR2 FQNEAQ. V was clipped by 5 bases and J by 0 bases, with 13 bases between them. This CDR3 comprises 16 residues.

The V gene is TRBV10-1, the J gene TRBJ2-7; D not resolved. The germline V and J ends were trimmed by 4 bases and 4 bases, with 11 bases remaining between them. Germline CDR1 is WNHNN and CDR2 is SYGVQD (reference sequence). The CDR3 is 13 residues long. DNA of the CDR3: TGCGCCAGCAGTGGGTCATCGGCTTACGAGCAGTACTTC. Protein sequence: CASSGSSAYEQYF.

The chain employs TRBV5-1 and TRBJ2-7; 8 nucleotides agree with TRBD1. The J segment lost 0 bases and the V segment lost 4 bases, leaving 6 bases of the junction unmatched. The CDR3 sequence is 15 residues long. CDR1 and CDR2 (germline): SGHRS, YFSETQ. CDR3 DNA: TGCGCCAGCAGCCAAGAGGACAGGGCCTCCTACGAGCAGTACTTC. This codes for CASSQEDRASYEQYF.

The rearrangement joins TRBV5-1 to TRBJ2-6, with D perhaps assigned TRBD1 or TRBD2 (5 bases each). V gave up 4 bases and J gave up 2 bases, with 19 bases separating them. The CDR3 loop spans 18 amino acids. Germline V lookup: CDR1 SGHRS, CDR2 YFSETQ. The CDR3 reads CASSPRSGRLTGANVLTF. The DNA for the CDR3 is TGCGCCAGCAGCCCCCGGTCGGGACGGCTCACTGGGGCCAACGTCCTGACTTTC.

Concerning this clonotype itself: A much larger clone differs from this one at a single base, so this may be a read error. V is TRBV2 and J is TRBJ2-6; D might be TRBD1 (5 bases). CDR1 and CDR2 from the germline V gene are SNHLY and FYNNEI. The CDR3 is 13 residues long. CDR3 in amino acids: CASRFSGANVPTF. CDR3 DNA sequence: TGTGCCAGCAGGTTCTCTGGGGCCAACGTCCCGACTTTC.